This T cell receptor (beta chain) was recorded in a study of radiotherapy plus CTLA-4 blockade in lung cancer (dated by TCRdb to 2016 to 2019). In the study overall: Among the enrolled patients, about 19% had an objective response, and around 31% reached disease control.

In this study, focal radiation therapy paired with CTLA-4 blockade (ipilimumab) was tested in patients who had chemo-refractory metastatic non-small-cell lung cancer. V and J are trimmed by 6 bases and 8 bases, and the gene matches miss 10 bases of the junction. From the cysteine through the phenylalanine, the CDR3 covers 15 amino acids. Only CDR3 DNA is held: 45 bases, read in frame from base 1. The germline V gene supplies CDR1 SGHTA and CDR2 FQGNSA. The library was produced with the immunoSEQ multiplex PCR assay. TCRdb took this table from immuneACCESS and kept in-frame rearrangements with V and J called. Such tables lack part of the clones; where checked against another copy, unresolved V genes explain under half of the gap, and the rest is unexplained. The table for this sample lists about 50,000 clones; 84% of them were counted only once. The biggest ten clones account for approximately 5% of the sample.

Notes on this clone: What antigen it recognizes has not been identified. No base quality values were provided; no much bigger clone lies one nucleotide off.

Points the paper makes about the study in general: After treatment with radiotherapy and ipilimumab, TCR clones that originated in tumors expanded in peripheral blood. Early dynamic changes in blood T cell clones, together with increased serum interferon-beta after radiation, were reported as the strongest predictors of response.

The receptor comes from a human donor with non-small cell lung cancer whose response to radiotherapy plus ipilimumab could not be evaluated. Specimen: peripheral blood, collected from a patient treated with radiotherapy plus ipilimumab. The sequence links TRBV7-2 to TRBJ1-4; 9 bases in the junction line up with TRBD1. The nucleotide sequence is TGTGCCAGCAGTACTGGACAGGGGAGGTTCGAAAAACTGTTTTTT. It translates to CASSTGQGRFEKLFF.